The 17 T cell receptor beta chains given below trace back to one sample, sequenced in a study of shared T cell receptors in the human thymus. Libraries were prepared by immunoSEQ multiplex PCR; TCRdb keeps only in-frame clonotypes and omits some of them. The table lists roughly 410,000 clones, just under 95% of them singletons, with approximately 0.02% in the top ten. The sequenced sample was thymocytes. The receptor set was obtained from a human donor.

The rearrangement uses TRBV30 and TRBJ1-5; D call uncertain. Germline V lookup: CDR1 GTSNPN, CDR2 SVGIG (reference sequence). The CDR3 consists of 13 residues. Trimming left V 1 base short and J 5 bases short, with 9 bases between. Here the CDR3 DNA reads TGTGCCTGGAGTGAACTTGGATATCAGCCCCAGCATTTT. It translates to CAWSELGYQPQHF.

The chain uses TRBV6-1 and TRBJ1-2; 8 bases agree with TRBD1. This CDR3 has 14 residues. Germline values: CDR1 MNHNS, CDR2 SASEGT. V lost 3 bases, J lost 4 bases, and 4 bases stayed unmatched. The CDR3 is CASSEDRVIYGYTF. CDR3 DNA: TGTGCCAGCAGTGAGGACAGGGTAATCTATGGCTACACCTTC.

The rearrangement links TRBV27 to TRBJ1-1; D possibly corresponds to TRBD1 (5 bases). This CDR3 has 16 amino acids. CDR1 is MNHEY and CDR2 is SMNVEV in the germline V gene (reference sequence). The ends were cut back, 7 bases at V and 5 bases at J, with 23 bases in the middle. The CDR3 region is CASKCQGEAIKTEAFF. CDR3 coding DNA: TGTGCCAGCAAATGCCAGGGTGAGGCCATCAAAACTGAAGCTTTCTTT.

This chain joins TRBV11-3 and TRBJ2-5; 8 bases align to TRBD2. CDR1 SGHNT and CDR2 YENEEA come from the germline V gene. J was trimmed by 10 bases and V by 5 bases; bases with no gene match: 15. The CDR3 contains 15 residues. The CDR3 DNA sequence: TGTGCCAGCAGCCCGGTTCGCGGACCGGGAGGGGACCAGTACTTC. As protein: CASSPVRGPGGDQYF.

The CDR3 sequence is CASSPFWDRGPLVNTGELFF. For the CDR3, the DNA is TGTGCCAGCTCACCTTTTTGGGACAGGGGGCCGTTAGTGAACACCGGGGAGCTGTTTTTT. The chain employs TRBV18 and TRBJ2-2; 12 bases are shared with TRBD1. CDR1 and CDR2 (germline): KGHSH, LQKENI. Trimming at V came to 3 bases and at J to 1 base, leaving 12 bases not matched to a gene. This CDR3 comprises 20 residues.

This chain connects TRBV11-2 to TRBJ2-7; the D is unclear. Deletions cut 5 bases from V and 5 bases from J, with 13 bases between. The germline gives CDR1 SGHAT, CDR2 FQNNGV. This CDR3 has 13 amino acids. CDR3 region: CASSAPLGNEQYF. DNA of the CDR3: TGTGCCAGCAGCGCTCCACTTGGGAACGAGCAGTACTTC.

V is TRBV18 and J is TRBJ1-1, with TRBD1 identical over 7 bases. The germline CDR1 and CDR2 sequences are KGHSH and LQKENI. The ends lost 2 bases at V and 1 base at J; junction bases unmatched: 13. The CDR3 is 18 amino acids. The CDR3 reads CASSPILRGPYRNTEAFF. The CDR3 bases are TGTGCCAGCTCACCAATTTTAAGGGGGCCGTATCGGAACACTGAAGCTTTCTTT.

The CDR3: CATSPRGLYEQYF. The DNA for the CDR3 is TGTGCCACCAGCCCCCGGGGCCTCTACGAGCAGTACTTC. The V gene is TRBV15, the J gene TRBJ2-7, with D perhaps given as TRBD1 or TRBD2 (5 bases each). This CDR3 is 13 amino acids long. Germline assignment: CDR1 LNHNV and CDR2 YYDKDF (reference sequence). V lost 5 bases, J lost 3 bases, and 11 bases lay in between.

The V and J genes are TRBV18 and TRBJ2-7; TRBD1 is a possible D gene (6 bases). The germline V and J ends were trimmed by 1 base and 6 bases, with 22 bases remaining between them. Germline CDR1 KGHSH, CDR2 LQKENI. CDR3 length: 17 residues. CDR3 residues: CASSPRPTYRVGGEQYF. The CDR3 region has the DNA TGTGCCAGCTCACCACGGCCTACTTACAGGGTAGGGGGCGAGCAGTACTTC. Full variable domain (outside the CDR3, taken from reference TRBV18 and TRBJ2-7): NAGVMQNPRHLVRRRGQEARLRCSPMKGHSHVYWYRQLPEEGLKFMVYLQKENIIDESGMPKERFSAEFPKEGPSILRIQQVVRGDSAAYFCASSPRPTYRVGGEQYFGPGTRLTVT.

This chain joins TRBV4-3 and TRBJ2-7; the match to TRBD2 covers 13 bases. Germline CDR1 reads LGHNA; CDR2 reads YSLEER. Trimming at V came to 1 base and at J to 2 bases, leaving 5 bases not matched to a gene. The CDR3 covers 17 residues. CDR3 in DNA: TGCGCCAGCAGCCAAGTCCCGGGACTAGCGGGGCCCTACGAGCAGTACTTC. This encodes CASSQVPGLAGPYEQYF.

The chain employs TRBV5-1 and TRBJ2-3; 8 nucleotides match TRBD2. This CDR3 comprises 16 residues. Unmatched junction bases numbered 13, after V lost 2 bases and J lost 8 bases. In germline, CDR1 is SGHRS, CDR2 YFSETQ. Here the CDR3 reads CASSLPGTRGGGTQYF. The CDR3 DNA is TGCGCCAGCAGCTTACCCGGGACTAGGGGGGGTGGTACGCAGTATTTT.

The chain carries TRBV4-2 and TRBJ2-2; 10 bases match TRBD2. Trimming cost V 0 bases and J 5 bases; bases outside gene matches: 6. CDR1 LGHNA and CDR2 YNFKEQ come from the germline V gene. The CDR3 extends over 17 amino acids. CDR3 in amino acids: CASSQDQAGGETGELFF. In nucleotides, the CDR3 is TGTGCCAGCAGCCAAGATCAAGCGGGAGGGGAGACCGGGGAGCTGTTTTTT.

The chain has TRBV5-5 and TRBJ2-7; a weak D match, TRBD2 (7 bases). Germline V CDR1 and CDR2: SGHKS, YYEKEE (reference sequence). Trimming stripped 4 bases from V and 3 bases from J, with 20 bases between. This CDR3 has 16 residues. CDR3 sequence reads: CASSIGRGRRVYEQYF. The DNA for the CDR3 is TGTGCCAGCAGCATTGGGAGGGGGAGAAGAGTCTACGAGCAGTACTTC.

J is TRBJ2-1 and V is TRBV5-4; D may be TRBD1 or TRBD2 (5 bases each). The CDR3 contains 16 residues. Germline V gene sequence: CDR1 SGHNT, CDR2 YYREEE (reference sequence). The ends were cut back, 0 bases at V and 8 bases at J, with 18 bases in the middle. The CDR3 DNA reads as TGTGCCAGCAGCTTGGGCCGGGACGCCAAAAGCCATGAGCAGTTCTTC. Protein: CASSLGRDAKSHEQFF.

This clone was detected only once. V usage is TRBV6-5 and J usage is TRBJ2-1; 7 nucleotides align to TRBD2. This CDR3 has 15 amino acids. Trimming at V came to 2 bases and at J to 2 bases, leaving 3 bases not matched to a gene. Germline V gives CDR1 MNHEY, CDR2 SVGAGI. CDR3 loop: CASSYAGTTYNEQFF. CDR3 DNA: TGTGCCAGCAGTTACGCCGGGACTACCTACAATGAGCAGTTCTTC.

This chain connects TRBV9 to TRBJ1-2; possible D gene TRBD1, 6 bases. Trimming shortened V by 4 bases and J by 8 bases, and 18 bases separated the two germline ends. Germline assignment: CDR1 SGDLS and CDR2 YYNGEE. This CDR3 is 14 amino acids long. The DNA of the CDR3 is TGTGCCAGCAGCTCAGCGGGGGCAGTGGGCGGCTACACCTTC. It codes for CASSSAGAVGGYTF. The variable domain in full, with the rest retrieved from reference TRBV9 and TRBJ1-2, is DSGVTQTPKHLITATGQRVTLRCSPRSGDLSVYWYQQSLDQGLQFLIQYYNGEERAKGNILERFSAQQFPDLHSELNLSSLELGDSALYFCASSSAGAVGGYTFGSGTRLTVV.

As to this clone: At the DNA level, this CDR3 is encoded by other sequences in the same sample as well. V is TRBV9 and J is TRBJ2-3, with D uncertain. The V end was cut by 2 bases, the J end by 2 bases, with 6 bases between. Germline V gene lookup returns CDR1 SGDLS and CDR2 YYNGEE. The CDR3 covers 13 residues. The CDR3 spells CASSVGSTDTQYF. The CDR3 nucleotides are TGTGCCAGCAGCGTCGGGTCCACAGATACGCAGTATTTT.